The T cell receptor beta chain described here comes from a study of T cell changes during pregnancy in multiple sclerosis. The method was immunoSEQ multiplex PCR; TCRdb's version includes in-frame clones alone and lacks a portion of them. The data hold more than 7,500 clones, with 80% to 90% observed a single time. From germline, CDR1 is SGHDN and CDR2 FVKESK. With V trimmed by 4 bases and J by 6 bases, 3 bases remained unmatched. The CDR3 length is 14 residues. This specimen consisted of CD8+ T cells from peripheral blood mononuclear cells, obtained in the first trimester of pregnancy. The chain joins TRBV14 to TRBJ1-4; 9 bases are a match to TRBD1. The TCR sequence derives from a female donor in good health, enrolled as a control in a pregnancy study. In nucleotides, the CDR3 is TGTGCCAGCAGCCCGGACAGGGGAGATGAAAAACTGTTTTTT. Amino acid sequence: CASSPDRGDEKLFF.